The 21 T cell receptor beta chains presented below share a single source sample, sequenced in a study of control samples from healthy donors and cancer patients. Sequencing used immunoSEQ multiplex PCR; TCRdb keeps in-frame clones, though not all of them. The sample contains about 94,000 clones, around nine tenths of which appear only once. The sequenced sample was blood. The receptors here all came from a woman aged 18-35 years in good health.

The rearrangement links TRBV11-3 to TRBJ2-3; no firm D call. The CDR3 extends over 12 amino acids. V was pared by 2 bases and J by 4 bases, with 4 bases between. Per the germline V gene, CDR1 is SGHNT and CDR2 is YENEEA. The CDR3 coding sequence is TGTGCCAGCAGCTTAATCCCAGATACGCAGTATTTT. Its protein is CASSLIPDTQYF.

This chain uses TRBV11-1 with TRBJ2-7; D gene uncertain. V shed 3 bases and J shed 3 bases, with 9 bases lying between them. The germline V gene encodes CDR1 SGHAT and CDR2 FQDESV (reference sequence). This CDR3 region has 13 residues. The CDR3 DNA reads TGTGCCAGCAGCTTCCCGGGCAACTACGAGCAGTACTTC. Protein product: CASSFPGNYEQYF.

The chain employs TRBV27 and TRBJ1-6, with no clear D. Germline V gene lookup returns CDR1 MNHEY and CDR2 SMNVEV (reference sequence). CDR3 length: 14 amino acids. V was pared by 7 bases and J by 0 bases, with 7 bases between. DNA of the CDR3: TGTGCCAGCATGGTGGGCTCCTATAATTCACCCCTCCACTTT. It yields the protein CASMVGSYNSPLHF.

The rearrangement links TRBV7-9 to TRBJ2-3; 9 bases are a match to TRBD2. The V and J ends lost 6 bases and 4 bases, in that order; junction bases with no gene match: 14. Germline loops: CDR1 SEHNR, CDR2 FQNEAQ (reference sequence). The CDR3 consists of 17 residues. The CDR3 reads CASSQIGLAGFPDTQYF. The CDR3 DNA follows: TGTGCCAGCAGTCAGATTGGCCTAGCGGGGTTCCCAGATACGCAGTATTTT.

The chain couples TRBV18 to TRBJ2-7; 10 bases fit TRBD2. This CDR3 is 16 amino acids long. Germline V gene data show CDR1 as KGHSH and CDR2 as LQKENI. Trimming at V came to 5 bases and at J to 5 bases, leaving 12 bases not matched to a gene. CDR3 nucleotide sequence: TGTGCCAGCTCAACCCAGGGTAGCGGGGGGTATGACGAGCAGTACTTC. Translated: CASSTQGSGGYDEQYF. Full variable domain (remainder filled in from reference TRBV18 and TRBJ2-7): NAGVMQNPRHLVRRRGQEARLRCSPMKGHSHVYWYRQLPEEGLKFMVYLQKENIIDESGMPKERFSAEFPKEGPSILRIQQVVRGDSAAYFCASSTQGSGGYDEQYFGPGTRLTVT.

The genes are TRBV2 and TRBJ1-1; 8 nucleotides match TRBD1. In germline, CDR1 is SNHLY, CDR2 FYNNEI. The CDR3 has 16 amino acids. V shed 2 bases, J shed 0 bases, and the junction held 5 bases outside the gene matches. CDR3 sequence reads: CASSERTGTMNTEAFF. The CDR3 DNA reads TGTGCCAGCAGTGAAAGGACAGGGACCATGAACACTGAAGCTTTCTTT.

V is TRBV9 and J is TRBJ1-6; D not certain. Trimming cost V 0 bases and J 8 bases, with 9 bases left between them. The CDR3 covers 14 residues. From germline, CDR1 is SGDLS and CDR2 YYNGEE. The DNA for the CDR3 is TGTGCCAGCAGCGTAGGGGCCCTTGATTCACCCCTCCACTTT. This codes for CASSVGALDSPLHF.

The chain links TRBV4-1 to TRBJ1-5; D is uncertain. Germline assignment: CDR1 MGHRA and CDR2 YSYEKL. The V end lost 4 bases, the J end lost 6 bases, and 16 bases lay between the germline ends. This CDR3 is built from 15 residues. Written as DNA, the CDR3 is TGCGCCAGCAGCCCGTCTTGGTTGGTCAGTCAGCCCCAGCATTTT. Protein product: CASSPSWLVSQPQHF.

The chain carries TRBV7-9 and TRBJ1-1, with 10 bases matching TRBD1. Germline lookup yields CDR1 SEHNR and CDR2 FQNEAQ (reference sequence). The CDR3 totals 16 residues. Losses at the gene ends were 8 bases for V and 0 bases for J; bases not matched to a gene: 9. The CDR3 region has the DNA TGTGCCAGCGGCCCGGGACAGGGGCTCATGAACACTGAAGCTTTCTTT. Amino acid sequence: CASGPGQGLMNTEAFF.

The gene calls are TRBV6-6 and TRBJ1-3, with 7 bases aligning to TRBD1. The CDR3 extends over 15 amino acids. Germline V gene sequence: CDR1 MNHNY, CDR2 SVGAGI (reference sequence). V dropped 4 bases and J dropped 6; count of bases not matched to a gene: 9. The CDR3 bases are TGTGCCAGCAGTTTCACAGACAGGGAAGAAAACACCATATATTTT. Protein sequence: CASSFTDREENTIYF.

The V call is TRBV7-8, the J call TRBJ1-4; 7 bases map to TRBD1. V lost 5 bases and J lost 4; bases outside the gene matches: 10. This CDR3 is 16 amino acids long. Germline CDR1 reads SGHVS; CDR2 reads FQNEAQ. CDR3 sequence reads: CASSPGGGAGNEKLFF. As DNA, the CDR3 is TGTGCCAGCAGCCCGGGAGGGGGCGCGGGTAATGAAAAACTGTTTTTT.

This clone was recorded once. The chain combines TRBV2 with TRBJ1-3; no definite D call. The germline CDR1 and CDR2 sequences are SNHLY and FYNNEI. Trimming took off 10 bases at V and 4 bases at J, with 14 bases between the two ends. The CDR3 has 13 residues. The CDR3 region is CATNPAGGNTIYF. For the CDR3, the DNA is TGTGCCACCAACCCCGCTGGAGGAAACACCATATATTTT.

CDR3 protein: CASRPKAGLAGETQYF. CDR3 DNA sequence: TGTGCCAGCAGACCAAAAGCGGGACTAGCAGGAGAGACCCAGTACTTC. The genes are TRBV9 and TRBJ2-5; 9 bases agree with TRBD2. In germline, CDR1 is SGDLS, CDR2 YYNGEE. V was clipped by 5 bases and J by 4 bases; unmatched bases: 12. There are 16 residues in the CDR3.

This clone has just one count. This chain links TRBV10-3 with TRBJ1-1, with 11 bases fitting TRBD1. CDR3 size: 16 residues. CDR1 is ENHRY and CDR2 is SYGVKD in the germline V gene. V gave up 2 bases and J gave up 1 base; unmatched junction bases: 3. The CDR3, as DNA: TGTGCCATCAGTGAGAGGGGACAGGGGGGGAACACTGAAGCTTTCTTT. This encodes CAISERGQGGNTEAFF.

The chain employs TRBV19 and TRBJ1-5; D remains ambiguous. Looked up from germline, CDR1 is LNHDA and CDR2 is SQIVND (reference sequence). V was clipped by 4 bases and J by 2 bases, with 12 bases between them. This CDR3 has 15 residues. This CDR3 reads CASSNPLGGNQPQHF. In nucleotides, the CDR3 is TGTGCCAGTAGTAACCCCCTCGGAGGCAATCAGCCCCAGCATTTT. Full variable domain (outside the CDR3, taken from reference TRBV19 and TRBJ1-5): DGGITQSPKYLFRKEGQNVTLSCEQNLNHDAMYWYRQDPGQGLRLIYYSQIVNDFQKGDIAEGYSVSREKKESFPLTVTSAQKNPTAFYLCASSNPLGGNQPQHFGDGTRLSIL.

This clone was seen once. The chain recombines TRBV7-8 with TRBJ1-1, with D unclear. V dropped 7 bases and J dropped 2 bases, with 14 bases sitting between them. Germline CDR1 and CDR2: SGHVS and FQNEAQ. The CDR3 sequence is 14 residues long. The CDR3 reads CASTLYGDNTEAFF. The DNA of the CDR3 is TGTGCCAGCACCCTATACGGAGACAACACTGAAGCTTTCTTT.

The CDR3 sequence is CASSMTGQVGYGYTF. The CDR3 DNA follows: TGTGCCAGCAGCATGACAGGGCAGGTTGGGTATGGCTACACCTTC. This chain connects TRBV7-9 to TRBJ1-2, with 7 bases matching TRBD1. This CDR3 contains 15 residues. Looked up from germline, CDR1 is SEHNR and CDR2 is FQNEAQ (reference sequence). V shed 5 bases and J 5 bases; nucleotides not matched to a gene: 11. Full variable domain (rest looked up from reference TRBV7-9 and TRBJ1-2): DTGVSQNPRHKITKRGQNVTFRCDPISEHNRLYWYRQTLGQGPEFLTYFQNEAQLEKSRLLSDRFSAERPKGSFSTLEIQRTEQGDSAMYLCASSMTGQVGYGYTFGSGTRLTVV.

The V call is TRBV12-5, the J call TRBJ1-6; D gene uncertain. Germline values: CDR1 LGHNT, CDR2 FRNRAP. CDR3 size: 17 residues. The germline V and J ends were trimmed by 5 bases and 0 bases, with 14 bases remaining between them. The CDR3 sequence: CASGRPPQSSYNSPLHF. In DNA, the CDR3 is TGTGCTAGTGGTCGACCTCCCCAGAGCTCCTATAATTCACCCCTCCACTTT. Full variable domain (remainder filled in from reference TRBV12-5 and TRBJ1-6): DARVTQTPRHKVTEMGQEVTMRCQPILGHNTVFWYRQTMMQGLELLAYFRNRAPLDDSGMPKDRFSAEMPDATLATLKIQPSEPRDSAVYFCASGRPPQSSYNSPLHFGNGTRLTVT.

CDR3 bases: TGTGCCAGCTCACCGGGGACAGGGGGCCTGGGCTACACCTTC. It is translated as CASSPGTGGLGYTF. The chain couples TRBV18 to TRBJ1-2, with TRBD1 matching 12 bases. CDR1 is KGHSH, CDR2 LQKENI, per germline. The CDR3 spans 14 residues. The V segment lost 3 bases and the J segment 8 bases; nucleotides outside the gene matches: 4.

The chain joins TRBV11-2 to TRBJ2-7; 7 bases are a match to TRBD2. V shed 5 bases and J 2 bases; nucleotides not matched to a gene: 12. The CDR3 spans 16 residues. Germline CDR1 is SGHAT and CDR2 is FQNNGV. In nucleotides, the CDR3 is TGTGCCAGCAGCCCAGCAGCGGGACGTGGGCCCTACGAGCAGTACTTC. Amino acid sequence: CASSPAAGRGPYEQYF.

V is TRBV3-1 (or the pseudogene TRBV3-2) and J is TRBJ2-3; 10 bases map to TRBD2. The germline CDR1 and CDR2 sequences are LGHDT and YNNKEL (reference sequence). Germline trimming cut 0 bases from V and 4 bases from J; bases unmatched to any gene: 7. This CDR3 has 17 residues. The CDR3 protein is CASSQENSGGLSDTQYF. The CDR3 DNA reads TGTGCCAGCAGCCAAGAAAATAGCGGGGGGTTGTCAGATACGCAGTATTTT.